What follows describes a single T cell receptor beta chain. Its target is not known. Per the germline V gene, CDR1 is SGHTA and CDR2 is FQGTGA. Trimming removed 1 base from V and 2 bases from J, with 11 bases in between. This CDR3 has 16 amino acids. The approximately 130-subject validation cohort, separate from the roughly 700-subject first cohort, included the donors. Measured with immunoSEQ multiplex PCR; TCRdb has only the in-frame clones, and not every one. The table shows a few hundred thousand clones, with around 89% occurring only once. These data are taken from a study of cytomegalovirus exposure and HLA in healthy donors. Points from the study as a whole: Reports described diagnosis of cytomegalovirus status by the classifier as highly specific and sensitive.

V gene TRBV7-3 combines with J gene TRBJ2-2; D is perhaps TRBD2 (5 bases). The sample was PBMCs. The TCR comes from a woman between 18 and 30 years old in good health and CMV-seronegative. The CDR3 here is CASSLRASNNTGELFF. The CDR3 nucleotides are TGTGCCAGCAGCTTAAGGGCTAGCAACAACACCGGGGAGCTGTTTTTT. Supplemented by reference TRBV7-3 and TRBJ2-2, the full variable domain reads GAGVSQTPSNKVTEKGKYVELRCDPISGHTALYWYRQSLGQGPEFLIYFQGTGAADDSGLPNDRFFAVRPEGSVSTLKIQRTERGDSAVYLCASSLRASNNTGELFFGEGSRLTVL.